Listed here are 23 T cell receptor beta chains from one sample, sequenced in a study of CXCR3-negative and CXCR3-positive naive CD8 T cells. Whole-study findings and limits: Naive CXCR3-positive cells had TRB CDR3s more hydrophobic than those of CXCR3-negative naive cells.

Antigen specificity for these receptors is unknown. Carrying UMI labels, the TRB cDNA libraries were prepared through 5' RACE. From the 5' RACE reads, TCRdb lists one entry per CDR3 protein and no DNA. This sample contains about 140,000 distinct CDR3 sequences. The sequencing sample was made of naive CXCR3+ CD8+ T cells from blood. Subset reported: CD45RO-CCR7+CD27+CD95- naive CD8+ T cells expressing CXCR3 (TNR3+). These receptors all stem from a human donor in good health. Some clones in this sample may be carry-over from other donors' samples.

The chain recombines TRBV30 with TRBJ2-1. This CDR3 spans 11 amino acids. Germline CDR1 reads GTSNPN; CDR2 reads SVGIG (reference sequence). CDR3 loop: CAWSTGNEQFF. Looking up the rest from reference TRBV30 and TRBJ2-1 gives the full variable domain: SQTIHQWPATLVQPVGSPLSLECTVEGTSNPNLYWYRQAAGRGLQLLFYSVGIGQISSEVPQNLSASRPQDRQFILSSKKLLLSDSGFYLCAWSTGNEQFFGPGTRLTVL.

The CDR3 region is CASTNTFGAGGPADTQYF. The genes are TRBV19 and TRBJ2-3; checking the TCRdb D call of TRBD2 is not possible without DNA. CDR1 is LNHDA, CDR2 SQIVND, per germline (reference sequence). CDR3 size: 18 residues.

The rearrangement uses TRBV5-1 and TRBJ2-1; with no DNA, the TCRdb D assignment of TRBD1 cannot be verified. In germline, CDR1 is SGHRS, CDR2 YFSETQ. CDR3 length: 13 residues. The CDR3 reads CASSFQGGNEQFF.

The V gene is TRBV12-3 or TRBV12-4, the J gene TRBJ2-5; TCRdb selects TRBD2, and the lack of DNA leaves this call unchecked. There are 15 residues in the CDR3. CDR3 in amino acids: CASSPFRTNQETQYF.

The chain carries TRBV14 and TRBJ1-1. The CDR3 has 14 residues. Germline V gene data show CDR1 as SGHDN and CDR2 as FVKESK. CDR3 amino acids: CASSQEVRVTEAFF.

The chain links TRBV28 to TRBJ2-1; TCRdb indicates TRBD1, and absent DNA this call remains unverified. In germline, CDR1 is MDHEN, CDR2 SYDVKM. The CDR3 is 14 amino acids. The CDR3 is CASNRDPINNEQFF.

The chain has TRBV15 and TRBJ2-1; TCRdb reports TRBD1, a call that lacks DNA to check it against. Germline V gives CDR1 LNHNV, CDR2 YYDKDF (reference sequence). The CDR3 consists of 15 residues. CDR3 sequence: CATSPRDSSYNEQFF.

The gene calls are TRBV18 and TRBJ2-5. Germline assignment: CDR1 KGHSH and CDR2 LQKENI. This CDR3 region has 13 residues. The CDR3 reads CASSAEYQETQYF.

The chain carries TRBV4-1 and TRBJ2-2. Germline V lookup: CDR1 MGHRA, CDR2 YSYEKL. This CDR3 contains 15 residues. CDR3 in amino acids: CASSREQRNTGELFF.

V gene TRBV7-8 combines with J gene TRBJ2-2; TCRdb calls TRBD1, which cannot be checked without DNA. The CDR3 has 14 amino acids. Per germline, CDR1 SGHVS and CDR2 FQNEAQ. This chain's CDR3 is CASSSRVNTGELFF.

CDR3 sequence: CATLPDGTDTQYF. The chain employs TRBV10-3 and TRBJ2-3; without DNA, the TCRdb call of TRBD2 cannot be checked. Per the germline V gene, CDR1 is ENHRY and CDR2 is SYGVKD. CDR3 length: 13 residues.

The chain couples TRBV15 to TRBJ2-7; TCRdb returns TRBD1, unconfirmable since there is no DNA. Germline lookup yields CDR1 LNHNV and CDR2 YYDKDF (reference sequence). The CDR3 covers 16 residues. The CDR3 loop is CATYPEPGAQSYEQYF.

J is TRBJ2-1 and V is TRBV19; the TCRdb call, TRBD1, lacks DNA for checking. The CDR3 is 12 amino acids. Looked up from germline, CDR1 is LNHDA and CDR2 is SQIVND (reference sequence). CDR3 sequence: CASSNTGVEQFF.

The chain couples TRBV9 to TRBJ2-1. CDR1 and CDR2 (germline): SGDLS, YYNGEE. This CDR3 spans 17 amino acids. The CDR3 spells CASSVTASGSLHNEQFF.

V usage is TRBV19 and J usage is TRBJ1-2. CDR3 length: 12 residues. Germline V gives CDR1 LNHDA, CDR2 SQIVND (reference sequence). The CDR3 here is CASTETDYGYTF.

This CDR3 is CASTGPWVSTGELFF. The rearrangement uses TRBV7-9 and TRBJ2-2; the TCRdb call, TRBD1, lacks DNA for checking. The germline V gene encodes CDR1 SEHNR and CDR2 FQNEAQ (reference sequence). The CDR3 runs 15 residues. Together with reference TRBV7-9 and TRBJ2-2, the CDR3 gives the full variable domain: DTGVSQNPRHKITKRGQNVTFRCDPISEHNRLYWYRQTLGQGPEFLTYFQNEAQLEKSRLLSDRFSAERPKGSFSTLEIQRTEQGDSAMYLCASTGPWVSTGELFFGEGSRLTVL.

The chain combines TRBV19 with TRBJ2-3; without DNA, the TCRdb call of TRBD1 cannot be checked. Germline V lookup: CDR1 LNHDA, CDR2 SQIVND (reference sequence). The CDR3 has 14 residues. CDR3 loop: CASRTGLRTDTQYF.

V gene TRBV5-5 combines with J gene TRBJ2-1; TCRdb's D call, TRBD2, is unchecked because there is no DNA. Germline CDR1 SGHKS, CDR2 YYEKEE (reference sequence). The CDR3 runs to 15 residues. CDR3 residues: CASSTGLAGVGEQFF. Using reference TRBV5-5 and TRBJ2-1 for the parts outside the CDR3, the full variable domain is DAGVTQSPTHLIKTRGQQVTLRCSPISGHKSVSWYQQVLGQGPQFIFQYYEKEERGRGNFPDRFSARQFPNYSSELNVNALLLGDSALYLCASSTGLAGVGEQFFGPGTRLTVL.

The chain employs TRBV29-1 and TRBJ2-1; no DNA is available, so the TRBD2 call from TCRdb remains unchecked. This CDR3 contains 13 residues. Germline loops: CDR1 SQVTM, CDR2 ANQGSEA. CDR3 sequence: CSVETSGYNEQFF.

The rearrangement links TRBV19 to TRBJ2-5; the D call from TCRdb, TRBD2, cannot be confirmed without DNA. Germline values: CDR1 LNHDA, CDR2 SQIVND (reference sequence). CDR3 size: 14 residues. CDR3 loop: CATTSRGAQETQYF.

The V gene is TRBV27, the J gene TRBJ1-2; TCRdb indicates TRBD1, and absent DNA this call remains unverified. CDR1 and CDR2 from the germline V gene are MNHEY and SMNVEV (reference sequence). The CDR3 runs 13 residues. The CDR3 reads CASKRQGWYGYTF.

This CDR3 reads CASSATRGVWEQFF. The V gene is TRBV9, the J gene TRBJ2-1; the TRBD1 assignment by TCRdb is unverifiable without DNA. Germline loops: CDR1 SGDLS, CDR2 YYNGEE. The CDR3 spans 14 residues.

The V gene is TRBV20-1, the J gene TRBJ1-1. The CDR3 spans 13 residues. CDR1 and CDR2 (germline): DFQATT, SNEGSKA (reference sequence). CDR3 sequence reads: CSARLMEGTEAFF.